This T cell receptor (beta chain) was identified in a study of glioma-infiltrating T cells after dendritic cell vaccination. In the study overall: Patients had newly diagnosed or recurrent glioblastoma and received dendritic cell vaccines.

The CDR3 runs 15 residues. Germline V gene sequence: CDR1 SGHNT, CDR2 YYREEE (reference sequence). V shed 2 bases, J shed 4 bases, and the junction held 6 bases outside the gene matches. Repertoires were generated with immunoSEQ multiplex PCR, while TCRdb's copy carries only in-frame clones and drops some. The sample holds roughly 87,000 clones, roughly 87% seen once. Specified time point: after dendritic cell vaccination, including at tumor progression/relapse. The sample holds one count of this clone. This sequence originates from a human donor with glioblastoma. V usage is TRBV5-4 and J usage is TRBJ2-7; 10 bases are a match to TRBD1. Sample: blood, taken after dendritic cell vaccination. The CDR3 DNA reads TGTGCCAGCAGCTTCGGACAGGGGGGGAGGTACGAGCAGTACTTC. Translated, it gives CASSFGQGGRYEQYF. Together with reference TRBV5-4 and TRBJ2-7, the CDR3 gives the full variable domain: ETGVTQSPTHLIKTRGQQVTLRCSSQSGHNTVSWYQQALGQGPQFIFQYYREEENGRGNFPPRFSGLQFPNYSSELNVNALELDDSALYLCASSFGQGGRYEQYFGPGTRLTVT.